A single sample is the source of the 21 T cell receptor beta chains below, sequenced in a study of identical twins. TCRdb itself ran the 5' RACE reads through MiXCR, one entry per CDR3 protein. The data contain about 200,000 distinct CDR3 sequences, roughly a tenth of them seen just once; the ten biggest clones take up over 8%. Sequenced sample: memory T cells sorted from blood. The receptors were sampled from a man aged 50 to 59 in good health.

This clonotype appeared a few times. The gene calls are TRBV2 and TRBJ1-1, with 8 nucleotides matching TRBD1. Germline V gene sequence: CDR1 SNHLY, CDR2 FYNNEI. Trimming at V came to 4 bases and at J to 7 bases, leaving 5 bases not matched to a gene. The CDR3 is 13 amino acids. The CDR3: CASSGRTGLEAFF. CDR3 coding DNA: TGTGCCAGCAGTGGTAGGACAGGGCTTGAAGCTTTCTTT.

This clonotype was recorded at least ten times. The chain recombines TRBV28 with TRBJ1-1; D is unresolved. CDR1 is MDHEN and CDR2 is SYDVKM in the germline V gene. CDR3 size: 15 residues. V dropped 2 bases and J dropped 4 bases, with 14 bases sitting between them. DNA for the CDR3: TGTGCCAGCAGTTTACCTAACCGGGTGGTCACTGAAGCTTTCTTT. Its translation is CASSLPNRVVTEAFF.

V gene TRBV4-3 combines with J gene TRBJ1-1; possibly TRBD1 for D (5 bases). The CDR3 extends over 14 amino acids. Germline CDR1 is LGHNA and CDR2 is YSLEER. Trimming cost V 4 bases and J 5 bases, with 14 bases left between them. The CDR3 region has the DNA TGCGCCAGCAGCCTCCAAGCCGGGGGGACTGAAGCTTTCTTT. Amino acid sequence: CASSLQAGGTEAFF.

This rearrangement joins TRBV9 to TRBJ1-2; 9 bases align to TRBD1. Germline V gene data show CDR1 as SGDLS and CDR2 as YYNGEE. The CDR3 spans 16 residues. V dropped 3 bases and J dropped 9; count of bases not matched to a gene: 15. The CDR3 loop is CASSGISYRGHPSYTF. Here the CDR3 DNA reads TGTGCCAGCAGCGGGATCTCTTACAGGGGGCACCCAAGCTACACCTTC.

This clonotype was found a few times. The chain combines TRBV14 with TRBJ1-3; no definite D call. The CDR3 runs to 16 residues. Trimming shortened V by 1 base and J by 0 bases, and 10 bases separated the two germline ends. Germline CDR1 SGHDN, CDR2 FVKESK. The CDR3 loop reads CASSQVNLYSGNTIYF. CDR3 DNA sequence: TGTGCCAGCAGCCAAGTCAACCTCTACTCTGGAAACACCATATATTTT.

Many counts were recorded for this clonotype. V gene TRBV2 combines with J gene TRBJ2-4; no firm D call. The ends were cut back, 6 bases at V and 9 bases at J, with 15 bases in the middle. CDR1 and CDR2 (germline): SNHLY, FYNNEI. This CDR3 has 13 amino acids. The CDR3 here is CASRQTLLGIQYF. The CDR3 DNA reads TGTGCCAGCAGACAGACACTCTTGGGCATTCAGTACTTC.

This clonotype occurred many times. J is TRBJ2-2 and V is TRBV2; D is tentatively TRBD1 or TRBD2 (5 bases each). V was trimmed by 8 bases and J by 4 bases, leaving 20 bases between them. This CDR3 contains 16 residues. Germline lookup yields CDR1 SNHLY and CDR2 FYNNEI. CDR3 DNA: TGTGCCAGCGGCGGCAGGGATACTAGTAGCACCGGGGAGCTGTTTTTT. Encoded protein: CASGGRDTSSTGELFF.

This clonotype appeared a few times. The chain uses TRBV4-2 and TRBJ1-2; 7 nucleotides line up with TRBD1. Per the germline V gene, CDR1 is LGHNA and CDR2 is YNFKEQ. Trimming took 2 bases from V and 6 from J; bases not matched to a gene: 15. The CDR3 totals 17 residues. CDR3: CASSQSVGSGGLDGYTF. Here the CDR3 DNA reads TGTGCCAGCAGCCAATCGGTGGGGTCAGGGGGATTGGATGGCTACACCTTC.

This clonotype was counted only a few times. This chain links TRBV20-1 with TRBJ2-5; D tentatively reads TRBD1 or TRBD2 (6 bases each). Trimming shortened V by 5 bases and J by 5 bases, and 18 bases separated the two germline ends. This CDR3 is 14 amino acids long. The germline V gene encodes CDR1 DFQATT and CDR2 SNEGSKA (reference sequence). The CDR3 DNA follows: TGCAGTGCTCGCCGGGGGCAGGGGAGGGAGACCCAGTACTTC. This gives the protein CSARRGQGRETQYF.

This clonotype has ten or more counts. This chain uses TRBV7-8 with TRBJ2-5, with unresolved D. The CDR3 extends over 14 amino acids. The germline V and J ends were trimmed by 6 bases and 4 bases, with 15 bases remaining between them. Germline-derived CDR1 and CDR2 are SGHVS and FQNEAQ. CDR3 residues: CASRSTAPIETQYF. CDR3 DNA sequence: TGTGCCAGCAGGTCTACAGCCCCCATAGAGACCCAGTACTTC.

There are many counts of this clonotype. This chain links TRBV7-9 with TRBJ2-1; unclear D gene. From germline, CDR1 is SEHNR and CDR2 FQNEAQ (reference sequence). This CDR3 spans 14 amino acids. V lost 5 bases and J 9 bases, leaving 17 bases between the germline ends. The CDR3 region has the DNA TGTGCCAGCAGCCCAAGCCGAACGGTTGGTGAGCAGTTCTTC. Translated: CASSPSRTVGEQFF.

This clonotype was counted many times. The CDR3 DNA reads TGTGCCAGCAATGGGGGGGGGTACAATGAGCAGTTCTTC. It yields the protein CASNGGGYNEQFF. The V call is TRBV6-6, the J call TRBJ2-1, with TRBD2 matching 7 bases. The CDR3 extends over 13 amino acids. After removal of 7 bases from V and 4 bases from J, the junction contained 4 bases not matched to a gene. Germline V gene lookup returns CDR1 MNHNY and CDR2 SVGAGI (reference sequence).

This chain joins TRBV3-1 and TRBJ1-2, with D possibly TRBD1 on 5 matching bases. The CDR3 contains 13 residues. The V gene's germline CDR1 is LGHDT and CDR2 YNNKEL (reference sequence). Between the trimmed V and J ends, which lost 4 bases and 4 bases, there was a span of 10 bases. In nucleotides, the CDR3 is TGTGCCAGCAGCCCGGTAGGGGCCTATGGCTACACCTTC. Encoded protein: CASSPVGAYGYTF. The full variable domain, in which reference TRBV3-1 and TRBJ1-2 provide the parts outside the CDR3, is DTAVSQTPKYLVTQMGNDKSIKCEQNLGHDTMYWYKQDSKKFLKIMFSYNNKELIINETVPNRFSPKSPDKAHLNLHINSLELGDSAVYFCASSPVGAYGYTFGSGTRLTVV.

This clonotype has only a few counts. The rearrangement joins TRBV28 to TRBJ1-5, with a weak D call TRBD1 (5 bases). CDR1 is MDHEN, CDR2 SYDVKM, per germline. The ends were cut back, 1 base at V and 2 bases at J, with 18 bases in the middle. This CDR3 is built from 18 residues. The DNA for the CDR3 is TGTGCCAGCAGTTTATTGGGGGAGGGTTACTACGGCAATCAGCCCCAGCATTTT. Protein: CASSLLGEGYYGNQPQHF. Full variable domain (remainder filled in from reference TRBV28 and TRBJ1-5): DVKVTQSSRYLVKRTGEKVFLECVQDMDHENMFWYRQDPGLGLRLIYFSYDVKMKEKGDIPEGYSVSREKKERFSLILESASTNQTSMYLCASSLLGEGYYGNQPQHFGDGTRLSIL.

This chain links TRBV12-3 or TRBV12-4 with TRBJ2-6; no firm D call. This CDR3 is built from 16 residues. V was shortened by 2 bases and J by 3 bases, with 11 bases between the two germline ends. The CDR3 bases are TGTGCCAGCAGTTTAAGTTACGGAAGTGGGGCCAACGTCCTGACTTTC. Translated: CASSLSYGSGANVLTF.

This clonotype has at least ten counts. V and J are TRBV12-3 or TRBV12-4 and TRBJ2-2; D gene unclear. The CDR3 extends over 16 amino acids. Trimming removed 0 bases at V and 6 bases at J, with 14 bases between. This chain's CDR3 is CASSLAAGLGPGELFF. The CDR3, as DNA: TGTGCCAGCAGTTTAGCCGCTGGTCTTGGTCCCGGGGAGCTGTTTTTT.

This clonotype has ten or more counts. J is TRBJ1-1 and V is TRBV12-3 or TRBV12-4, with 8 bases lining up with TRBD1. J was trimmed by 8 bases and V by 6 bases; bases with no gene match: 8. There are 13 residues in the CDR3. In DNA, the CDR3 is TGTGCCAGCAGCCCATCGGGACAGGCCGAAGCTTTCTTT. Translating gives CASSPSGQAEAFF.

This clonotype was seen ten or more times. Sequence at one end of the junction differs from germline and may be a read error. The chain employs TRBV5-1 and TRBJ2-3, with 9 bases matching TRBD2. The CDR3 runs to 13 residues. The germline gives CDR1 SGHRS, CDR2 YFSETQ. CDR3 nucleotide sequence: TGTGCCAGCAGCTTAGCGGGGGCAGATACGCAGTATTTT. Translation gives CASSLAGADTQYF.

This clonotype was observed many times. V is TRBV29-1 and J is TRBJ2-3, with unresolved D. The CDR3 extends over 13 amino acids. Trimming removed 0 bases from V and 8 bases from J, with 12 bases in between. CDR1 and CDR2 from the germline V gene are SQVTM and ANQGSEA. The CDR3 region has the DNA TGCAGCGTTGAAGACTCAGCGAAGGGTACGCAGTATTTT. Translation: CSVEDSAKGTQYF.

This clonotype was recorded at least ten times. The V call is TRBV18, the J call TRBJ2-5; D is possibly TRBD2 (6 bases). The CDR3 has 13 residues. Germline CDR1 reads KGHSH; CDR2 reads LQKENI. The V and J ends lost 4 bases and 5 bases respectively, with 11 bases between them. CDR3 sequence: CASSQGRSETQYF. CDR3 nucleotide sequence: TGTGCCAGCTCACAAGGGAGGTCGGAGACCCAGTACTTC.

The chain uses TRBV5-1 and TRBJ2-6; 11 nucleotides align to TRBD1. This CDR3 is built from 18 residues. Germline loops: CDR1 SGHRS, CDR2 YFSETQ. Germline trimming cut 1 base from V and 4 bases from J; bases unmatched to any gene: 7. CDR3 coding DNA: TGCGCCAGCAGCTTGTCAGGACAGGGGGCGCTCGGGGCCAACGTCCTGACTTTC. This codes for CASSLSGQGALGANVLTF.